The 29 T cell receptor beta chains in this list originate from one sample, sequenced in a study of PD-1 blockade in mismatch repair-deficient tumors. The protocol was immunoSEQ multiplex PCR, while the TCRdb copy is restricted to in-frame clones and leaves out a portion. The sample comprises tens of thousands of clones, approximately 90% of which are singletons, and 14% rests with the top ten. Sequencing was performed on peripheral blood, taken 52 weeks after starting pembrolizumab. The receptors stem from an adult with mismatch repair-deficient cancer.

The rearrangement uses TRBV2 and TRBJ2-3, with 10 bases fitting TRBD2. Losses at the gene ends were 4 bases for V and 5 bases for J; bases not matched to a gene: 9. The CDR3 consists of 16 residues. Germline V lookup: CDR1 SNHLY, CDR2 FYNNEI. The CDR3 DNA follows: TGTGCCAGCAGTGCGGCTAGCGGGAGTCTTGGAGATACGCAGTATTTT. It is translated as CASSAASGSLGDTQYF.

V and J are TRBV4-2 and TRBJ2-1, with unresolved D. V lost 0 bases and J 9 bases, leaving 9 bases between the germline ends. The CDR3 runs 13 residues. Germline loops: CDR1 LGHNA, CDR2 YNFKEQ. In nucleotides, the CDR3 is TGTGCCAGCAGCCAAGAACACGACGGTGAGCAGTTCTTC. Translated: CASSQEHDGEQFF.

This chain links TRBV7-9 with TRBJ1-1; D ambiguous. V was trimmed by 5 bases and J by 3 bases, leaving 10 bases between them. Germline CDR1 SEHNR, CDR2 FQNEAQ (reference sequence). The CDR3 loop spans 13 amino acids. CDR3 bases: TGTGCCAGCAGCGCTCCTTTGGACACTGAAGCTTTCTTT. Translation gives CASSAPLDTEAFF. The full variable domain, rest sourced from reference TRBV7-9 and TRBJ1-1, is DTGVSQNPRHKITKRGQNVTFRCDPISEHNRLYWYRQTLGQGPEFLTYFQNEAQLEKSRLLSDRFSAERPKGSFSTLEIQRTEQGDSAMYLCASSAPLDTEAFFGQGTRLTVV.

The J gene is TRBJ2-7, the V gene TRBV4-3; D might be TRBD2 (7 bases). Trimming shortened V by 0 bases and J by 0 bases, and 12 bases separated the two germline ends. CDR1 and CDR2 (germline): LGHNA, YSLEER. This CDR3 is 16 amino acids long. This CDR3 reads CASSQDPGGLSYEQYF. DNA for the CDR3: TGCGCCAGCAGCCAAGATCCGGGGGGCCTCTCCTACGAGCAGTACTTC.

The chain couples TRBV7-9 to TRBJ2-1; no clear D gene. Trimming took off 6 bases at V and 5 bases at J, with 8 bases between the two ends. This CDR3 comprises 12 residues. In germline, CDR1 is SEHNR, CDR2 FQNEAQ (reference sequence). As DNA, the CDR3 is TGTGCCAGCAGATTGGTCGACAATGAGCAGTTCTTC. Translation: CASRLVDNEQFF. The variable domain in full, completed from reference TRBV7-9 and TRBJ2-1, reads DTGVSQNPRHKITKRGQNVTFRCDPISEHNRLYWYRQTLGQGPEFLTYFQNEAQLEKSRLLSDRFSAERPKGSFSTLEIQRTEQGDSAMYLCASRLVDNEQFFGPGTRLTVL.

The sample holds one count of this clone. The V call is TRBV5-4, the J call TRBJ2-5; tentative D call: TRBD2 (5 bases). Germline CDR1 and CDR2: SGHNT and YYREEE (reference sequence). Trimming left V 4 bases short and J 2 bases short, with 9 bases between. The CDR3 extends over 13 amino acids. The CDR3 is CASSPGEQETQYF. In DNA, the CDR3 is TGTGCCAGCAGCCCCGGGGAGCAAGAGACCCAGTACTTC.

In its sample, this clone ranks as medium-sized (0.01 to 0.1%). The V call is TRBV11-2, the J call TRBJ2-2; the D is unclear. Trimming removed 4 bases at V and 6 bases at J, with 12 bases between. CDR1 is SGHAT, CDR2 FQNNGV, per germline. The CDR3 sequence is 14 residues long. The CDR3 DNA reads as TGTGCCAGCAGCTCTCTCCTAGGCGCCGGGGAGCTGTTTTTT. Protein sequence: CASSSLLGAGELFF.

CDR3 bases: TGTGCCAGCAGTTTTAGGAGGGGTCTAGCCCAAGAGACCCAGTACTTC. Protein sequence: CASSFRRGLAQETQYF. The chain uses TRBV28 and TRBJ2-5; D is possibly TRBD2 (6 bases). V was pared by 3 bases and J by 1 base, with 15 bases between. This CDR3 contains 16 residues. The germline CDR1 and CDR2 sequences are MDHEN and SYDVKM.

This sequence joins TRBV30 and TRBJ1-1, with D maybe TRBD1 (5 bases). CDR1 and CDR2 from the germline V gene are GTSNPN and SVGIG (reference sequence). CDR3 length: 12 amino acids. Trimming shortened V by 1 base and J by 5 bases, and 8 bases separated the two germline ends. This CDR3 is CAWSAGPTEAFF. The CDR3 bases are TGTGCCTGGAGTGCGGGACCTACTGAAGCTTTCTTT. The variable domain in full, with the rest retrieved from reference TRBV30 and TRBJ1-1, is SQTIHQWPATLVQPVGSPLSLECTVEGTSNPNLYWYRQAAGRGLQLLFYSVGIGQISSEVPQNLSASRPQDRQFILSSKKLLLSDSGFYLCAWSAGPTEAFFGQGTRLTVV.

This clone was detected only a few times. The chain joins TRBV6-1 to TRBJ1-5; TRBD1 is a possible D gene (5 bases). Germline V gene lookup returns CDR1 MNHNS and CDR2 SASEGT. This CDR3 is built from 14 residues. V lost 6 bases, J lost 7 bases, and 16 bases lay in between. The chain's CDR3 is CASRNWGQGQPQHF. CDR3 bases: TGTGCCAGCAGAAACTGGGGCCAAGGGCAGCCCCAGCATTTT.

The rearrangement links TRBV30 to TRBJ2-1, with D tentatively TRBD1 or TRBD2 (5 bases each). V was shortened by 3 bases and J by 2 bases, with 8 bases between the two germline ends. The CDR3 extends over 13 amino acids. Germline V gives CDR1 GTSNPN, CDR2 SVGIG (reference sequence). In nucleotides, the CDR3 is TGTGCCTGGAGACCGGGACCCTACAATGAGCAGTTCTTC. This encodes CAWRPGPYNEQFF.

The chain uses TRBV7-2 and TRBJ2-7; TRBD2 matches at 10 bases. CDR3 size: 17 residues. Germline V gene lookup returns CDR1 SGHTA and CDR2 FQGNSA. V shed 4 bases, J shed 0 bases, and the junction held 9 bases outside the gene matches. CDR3: CASSSPRTSGHSYEQYF. The CDR3 coding sequence is TGTGCCAGCAGCTCACCTAGGACTAGCGGCCACTCCTACGAGCAGTACTTC.

The genes are TRBV4-2 and TRBJ2-7; D uncertain. The germline V gene has CDR1 LGHNA and CDR2 YNFKEQ. The CDR3 is 16 residues long. Trimming stripped 0 bases from V and 1 base from J, with 13 bases between. CDR3 sequence (DNA): TGTGCCAGCAGCCAAGAGGCCCACGCCGGATCCTACGAGCAGTACTTC. Protein product: CASSQEAHAGSYEQYF.

The chain couples TRBV7-3 to TRBJ2-2; possibly TRBD1 for D (6 bases). The CDR3 contains 15 residues. Germline CDR1 reads SGHTA; CDR2 reads FQGTGA. Trimming took 2 bases from V and 5 from J, leaving 12 bases between them. The chain's CDR3 is CASSLEGGVTGELFF. CDR3 sequence (DNA): TGTGCCAGCAGCTTAGAAGGGGGTGTTACCGGGGAGCTGTTTTTT.

The chain couples TRBV7-2 to TRBJ1-1; 8 nucleotides agree with TRBD1. Germline lookup yields CDR1 SGHTA and CDR2 FQGNSA. This CDR3 comprises 14 residues. V lost 1 base to trimming and J lost 10 bases; unmatched junction nucleotides: 8. CDR3 nucleotides: TGTGCCAGCAGCTTAGGCGGACAGGGCCTTGGAGCTTTCTTT. Amino acids: CASSLGGQGLGAFF.

This clone was observed a handful of times. The chain combines TRBV30 with TRBJ1-2; D is uncertain. Trimming took 4 bases from V and 0 from J, leaving 3 bases between them. CDR1 is GTSNPN and CDR2 is SVGIG in the germline V gene (reference sequence). The CDR3 totals 11 residues. The CDR3 loop reads CAWKANYGYTF. The CDR3 region has the DNA TGTGCCTGGAAGGCTAACTATGGCTACACCTTC.

The chain employs TRBV28 and TRBJ2-2; D gene ambiguous. V lost 4 bases to trimming and J lost 1 base, with 4 bases between them. The CDR3 has 13 amino acids. Germline lookup yields CDR1 MDHEN and CDR2 SYDVKM. The CDR3 region is CASSSRNTGELFF. CDR3 DNA: TGTGCCAGCAGTTCCAGGAACACCGGGGAGCTGTTTTTT.

The chain couples TRBV5-1 to TRBJ1-3, with 7 bases lining up with TRBD1. Germline V gene sequence: CDR1 SGHRS, CDR2 YFSETQ. The CDR3 spans 14 residues. Germline trimming cut 0 bases from V and 9 bases from J; bases unmatched to any gene: 6. CDR3 sequence: CASSLDGQAPTIYF. The DNA for the CDR3 is TGCGCCAGCAGCTTGGACGGACAGGCGCCCACCATATATTTT. The variable domain in full, completed from reference TRBV5-1 and TRBJ1-3, reads KAGVTQTPRYLIKTRGQQVTLSCSPISGHRSVSWYQQTPGQGLQFLFEYFSETQRNKGNFPGRFSGRQFSNSRSEMNVSTLELGDSALYLCASSLDGQAPTIYFGEGSWLTVV.

The J gene is TRBJ1-5, the V gene TRBV10-3; weak D call: TRBD1 (5 bases). Germline V gene data show CDR1 as ENHRY and CDR2 as SYGVKD. This CDR3 is 17 amino acids long. V lost 0 bases and J 4 bases, leaving 16 bases between the germline ends. The CDR3 bases are TGTGCCATCAGTGAGTCGATTATCAGGGAAAGTAATCAGCCCCAGCATTTT. This translates into CAISESIIRESNQPQHF.

A note on this clone: A read error may produce the germline difference seen at one junction end. This chain links TRBV9 with TRBJ2-5; no clear D. CDR1 and CDR2 from the germline V gene are SGDLS and YYNGEE. This CDR3 has 11 amino acids. The CDR3 sequence: CASSVGSQDDF. The CDR3 DNA is TGTGCCAGCAGCGTAGGGAGCCAAGATGACTTC.

The count of this clone is one. The V call is TRBV6-5, the J call TRBJ2-4; 11 positions match TRBD2. The CDR3 has 15 amino acids. Trimming removed 0 bases from V and 13 bases from J; junction bases left unmatched: 8. Per the germline V gene, CDR1 is MNHEY and CDR2 is SVGAGI. CDR3 protein: CASSYSGLAVSHQYF. The CDR3 region has the DNA TGTGCCAGCAGTTACTCGGGACTAGCGGTCTCCCACCAGTACTTC.

J is TRBJ2-7 and V is TRBV27; TRBD1 agrees at 8 bases. The junction had 4 bases not matched to a gene; V was cut back by 3 bases and J by 0 bases. Germline CDR1 is MNHEY and CDR2 is SMNVEV (reference sequence). CDR3 length equals 15 residues. As DNA, the CDR3 is TGTGCCAGCAGTTTCGGGACAGGTCGCTCCTACGAGCAGTACTTC. Translating it yields CASSFGTGRSYEQYF.

The rearrangement joins TRBV29-1 to TRBJ1-1; no firm D call. There are 17 residues in the CDR3. The ends were cut back, 3 bases at V and 4 bases at J, with 24 bases in the middle. Germline CDR1 and CDR2: SQVTM and ANQGSEA. This CDR3 is CSVEPPSLEISGTEAFF. The CDR3 DNA reads as TGCAGCGTTGAGCCCCCCTCACTTGAAATCTCGGGCACTGAAGCTTTCTTT.

V is TRBV7-8 and J is TRBJ2-2; 8 nucleotides line up with TRBD2. This CDR3 spans 16 amino acids. Looked up from germline, CDR1 is SGHVS and CDR2 is FQNEAQ. With 5 bases clipped from V and 5 bases from J, the junction kept 10 bases outside the gene matches. The CDR3 DNA follows: TGTGCCAGCAGCGAGCGGGGGACCGGGTATACCGGGGAGCTGTTTTTT. Protein product: CASSERGTGYTGELFF.

The rearrangement joins TRBV4-3 to TRBJ2-5; 10 bases are a match to TRBD1. V shed 0 bases and J 5 bases; nucleotides not matched to a gene: 9. Germline CDR1 and CDR2: LGHNA and YSLEER. CDR3 length: 17 residues. The CDR3 bases are TGCGCCAGCAGCCAAGATCCGGGGACAGGGGAGGGGGAGACCCAGTACTTC. Translation gives CASSQDPGTGEGETQYF.

The CDR3 sequence is CASSYSAGHGYTF. CDR3 nucleotide sequence: TGTGCCAGCAGTTACTCGGCAGGGCATGGCTACACCTTC. The gene calls are TRBV6-5 and TRBJ1-2; D possibly corresponds to TRBD1 (5 bases). The V and J ends lost 0 bases and 6 bases respectively, with 8 bases between them. The germline V gene encodes CDR1 MNHEY and CDR2 SVGAGI. This CDR3 comprises 13 residues.

The J gene is TRBJ2-7, the V gene TRBV29-1; the match to TRBD1 covers 7 bases. This CDR3 spans 14 amino acids. Trimming cost V 6 bases and J 3 bases; bases outside gene matches: 11. In germline, CDR1 is SQVTM, CDR2 ANQGSEA. The CDR3 sequence is CSVEEADRDYEQYF. The CDR3 nucleotides read TGCAGCGTCGAGGAGGCAGACAGGGACTACGAGCAGTACTTC.

The chain has TRBV30 and TRBJ1-2; a possible D gene is TRBD1 (6 bases). CDR1 and CDR2 (germline): GTSNPN, SVGIG (reference sequence). The CDR3 loop spans 15 amino acids. V shed 3 bases and J shed 2 bases, with 16 bases lying between them. This chain's CDR3 is CAWSRGPGENYGYTF. CDR3 DNA sequence: TGTGCCTGGAGCCGGGGGCCAGGGGAAAACTATGGCTACACCTTC.

Note on this clone: The sample contains more than one DNA sequence encoding this CDR3. CDR3 protein: CSVEGSYEQYF. CDR3 DNA: TGCAGCGTTGAGGGGTCCTACGAGCAGTACTTC. The gene calls are TRBV29-1 and TRBJ2-7; no clear D. Trimming left V 3 bases short and J 1 base short, with 4 bases between. This CDR3 is 11 amino acids long. From germline, CDR1 is SQVTM and CDR2 ANQGSEA.